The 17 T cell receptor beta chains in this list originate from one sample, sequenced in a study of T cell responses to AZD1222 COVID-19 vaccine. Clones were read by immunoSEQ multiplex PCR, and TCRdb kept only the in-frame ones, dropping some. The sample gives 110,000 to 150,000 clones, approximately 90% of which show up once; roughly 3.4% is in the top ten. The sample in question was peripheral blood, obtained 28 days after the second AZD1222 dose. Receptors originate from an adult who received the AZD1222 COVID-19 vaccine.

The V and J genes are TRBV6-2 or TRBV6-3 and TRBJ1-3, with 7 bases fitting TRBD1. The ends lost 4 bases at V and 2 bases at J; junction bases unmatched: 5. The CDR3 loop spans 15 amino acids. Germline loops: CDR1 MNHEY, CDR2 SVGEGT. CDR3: CASSSRDRPGNTIYF. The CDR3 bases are TGTGCCAGCAGTTCCCGGGACAGACCTGGAAACACCATATATTTT.

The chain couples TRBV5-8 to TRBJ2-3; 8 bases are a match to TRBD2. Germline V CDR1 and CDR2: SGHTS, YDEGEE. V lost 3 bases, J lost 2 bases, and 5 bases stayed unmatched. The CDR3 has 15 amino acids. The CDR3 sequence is CASSSSGLHTDTQYF. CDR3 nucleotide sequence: TGTGCCAGCAGCTCTAGCGGGCTGCACACAGATACGCAGTATTTT.

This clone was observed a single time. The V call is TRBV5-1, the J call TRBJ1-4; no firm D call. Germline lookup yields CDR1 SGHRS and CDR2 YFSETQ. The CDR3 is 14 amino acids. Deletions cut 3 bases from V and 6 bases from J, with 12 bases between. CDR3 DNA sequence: TGCGCCAGCAGCTCGGAGGGTCCTTATGAAAAACTGTTTTTT. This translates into CASSSEGPYEKLFF.

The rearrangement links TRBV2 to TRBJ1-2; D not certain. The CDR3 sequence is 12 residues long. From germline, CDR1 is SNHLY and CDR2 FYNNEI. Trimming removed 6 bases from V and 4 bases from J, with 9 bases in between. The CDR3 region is CASRLAGYGYTF. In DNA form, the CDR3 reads TGTGCCAGCAGATTAGCGGGCTATGGCTACACCTTC.

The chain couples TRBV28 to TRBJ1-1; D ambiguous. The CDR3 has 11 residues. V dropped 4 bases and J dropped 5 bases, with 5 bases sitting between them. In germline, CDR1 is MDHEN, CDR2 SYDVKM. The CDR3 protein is CASSSFTEAFF. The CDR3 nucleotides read TGTGCCAGCAGTTCGTTTACTGAAGCTTTCTTT.

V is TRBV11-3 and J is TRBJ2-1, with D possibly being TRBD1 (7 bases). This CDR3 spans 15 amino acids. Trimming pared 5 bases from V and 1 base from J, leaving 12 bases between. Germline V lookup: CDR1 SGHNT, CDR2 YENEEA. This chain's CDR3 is CASSRGTDSYNEQFF. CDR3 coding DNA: TGTGCCAGCAGCCGCGGGACAGATTCCTACAATGAGCAGTTCTTC. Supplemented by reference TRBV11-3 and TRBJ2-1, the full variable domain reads EAGVVQSPRYKIIEKKQPVAFWCNPISGHNTLYWYLQNLGQGPELLIRYENEEAVDDSQLPKDRFSAERLKGVDSTLKIQPAELGDSAVYLCASSRGTDSYNEQFFGPGTRLTVL.

The CDR3 spells CASSTGGAGDTQYF. The CDR3 DNA reads TGTGCCAGCAGTACAGGGGGCGCGGGAGATACGCAGTATTTT. The chain carries TRBV6-5 and TRBJ2-3; 9 bases match TRBD1. Germline V gene data show CDR1 as MNHEY and CDR2 as SVGAGI. Trimming took 5 bases from V and 5 from J; bases not matched to a gene: 5. This CDR3 contains 14 residues.

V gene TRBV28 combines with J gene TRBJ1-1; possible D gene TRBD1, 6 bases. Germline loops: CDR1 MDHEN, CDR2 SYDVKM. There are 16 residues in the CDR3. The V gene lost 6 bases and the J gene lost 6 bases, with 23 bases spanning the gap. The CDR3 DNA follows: TGTGCCAGCAGCAGCTCACAGGGAACTGTGAGGGCTGAAGCTTTCTTT. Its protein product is CASSSSQGTVRAEAFF. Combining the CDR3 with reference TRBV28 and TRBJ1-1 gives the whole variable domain DVKVTQSSRYLVKRTGEKVFLECVQDMDHENMFWYRQDPGLGLRLIYFSYDVKMKEKGDIPEGYSVSREKKERFSLILESASTNQTSMYLCASSSSQGTVRAEAFFGQGTRLTVV.

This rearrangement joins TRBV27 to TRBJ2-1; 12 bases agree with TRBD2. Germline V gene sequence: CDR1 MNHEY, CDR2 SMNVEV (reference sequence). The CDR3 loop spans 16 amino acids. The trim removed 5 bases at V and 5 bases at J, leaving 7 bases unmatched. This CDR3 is CASSTTSGRSHNEQFF. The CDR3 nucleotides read TGTGCCAGCAGTACGACTAGCGGGAGATCGCACAATGAGCAGTTCTTC.

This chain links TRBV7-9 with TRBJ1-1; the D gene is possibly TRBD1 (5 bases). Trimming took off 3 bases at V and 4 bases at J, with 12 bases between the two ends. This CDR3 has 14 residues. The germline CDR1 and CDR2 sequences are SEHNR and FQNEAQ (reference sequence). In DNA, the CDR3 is TGTGCCAGCAGCTTGAGGCAGGGCGGCACTGAAGCTTTCTTT. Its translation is CASSLRQGGTEAFF.

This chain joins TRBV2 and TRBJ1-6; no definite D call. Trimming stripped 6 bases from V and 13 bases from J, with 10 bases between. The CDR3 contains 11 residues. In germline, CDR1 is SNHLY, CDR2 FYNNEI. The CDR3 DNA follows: TGTGCCAGCAGCTTATCGGGGCCCCTCCACTTT. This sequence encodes CASSLSGPLHF.

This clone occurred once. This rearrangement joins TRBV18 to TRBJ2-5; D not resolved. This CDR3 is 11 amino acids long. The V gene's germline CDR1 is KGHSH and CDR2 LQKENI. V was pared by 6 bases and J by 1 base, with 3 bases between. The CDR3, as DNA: TGTGCCAGCTCGTCCCAAGAGACCCAGTACTTC. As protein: CASSSQETQYF.

CDR3 in amino acids: CASSLPVRGYTF. CDR3 nucleotides: TGTGCCAGCAGTTTACCCGTTCGGGGCTACACCTTC. The chain joins TRBV28 to TRBJ1-2; no clear D gene. This CDR3 comprises 12 residues. V lost 2 bases, J lost 8 bases, and 9 bases lay in between. Germline assignment: CDR1 MDHEN and CDR2 SYDVKM.

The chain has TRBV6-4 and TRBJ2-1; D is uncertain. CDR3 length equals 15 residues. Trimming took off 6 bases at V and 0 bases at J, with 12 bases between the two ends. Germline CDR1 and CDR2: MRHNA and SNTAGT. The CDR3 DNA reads TGTGCCAGCAGCCTAGACTTGACCTCCTACAATGAGCAGTTCTTC. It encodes CASSLDLTSYNEQFF.

The CDR3 DNA follows: TGTGCCAGCAGCTCAAGCAGGGGTTCGAACACTGAAGCTTTCTTT. This gives the protein CASSSSRGSNTEAFF. The chain uses TRBV7-9 and TRBJ1-1; D may be TRBD1 (6 bases). V was shortened by 4 bases and J by 1 base, with 13 bases between the two germline ends. The CDR3 consists of 15 residues. Germline lookup yields CDR1 SEHNR and CDR2 FQNEAQ (reference sequence).

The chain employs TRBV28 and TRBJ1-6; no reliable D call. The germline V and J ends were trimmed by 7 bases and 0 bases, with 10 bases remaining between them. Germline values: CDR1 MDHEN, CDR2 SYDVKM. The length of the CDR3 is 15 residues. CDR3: CASKLGSSYNSPLHF. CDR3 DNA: TGTGCCAGCAAATTAGGGAGCTCCTATAATTCACCCCTCCACTTT.

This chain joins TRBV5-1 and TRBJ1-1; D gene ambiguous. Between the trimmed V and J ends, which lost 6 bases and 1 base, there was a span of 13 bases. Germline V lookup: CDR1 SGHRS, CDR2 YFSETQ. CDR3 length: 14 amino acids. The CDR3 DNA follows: TGCGCCAGCACCCCCGGGCAGGCGAACACTGAAGCTTTCTTT. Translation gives CASTPGQANTEAFF.